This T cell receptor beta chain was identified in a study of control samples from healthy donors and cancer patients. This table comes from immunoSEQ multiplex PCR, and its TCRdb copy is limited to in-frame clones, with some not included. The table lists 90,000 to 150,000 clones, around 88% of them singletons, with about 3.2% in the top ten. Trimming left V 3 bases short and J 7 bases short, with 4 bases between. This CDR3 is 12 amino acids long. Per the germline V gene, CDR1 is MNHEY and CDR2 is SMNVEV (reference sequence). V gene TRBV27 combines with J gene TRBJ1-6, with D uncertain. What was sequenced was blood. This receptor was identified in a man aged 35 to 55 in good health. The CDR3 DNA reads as TGTGCCAGCAGTTTCCTAAATTCACCCCTCCACTTT. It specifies CASSFLNSPLHF.